This T cell receptor (beta chain) originates from a study of CD8+CD57+ T cells in acquired aplastic anemia. Study background: Isolated CD4+ and CD8+ cells, once sorted, yielded DNA averaging roughly 3 ug. The study obtained about 10.8 million reads on average for CD4+ cells from healthy donors. Notes on the study in general: Statistical testing detected no significant gap in CD8+ Simpson's diversity between patients and controls. Some 28 sequences, all CD8+ CDR3, were shared between patients and controls.

For this clonotype: Antigen specificity is unknown.

From germline, CDR1 is MGHDK and CDR2 SYGVNS. The CDR3 contains 15 residues. V was trimmed by 3 bases and J by 4 bases, leaving 15 bases between them. Genomic DNA served as template for TCR beta VDJ and CDR3 profiling. TCRdb fed the reads into MiXCR, producing one record per CDR3 protein. The sample records about 42,000 distinct CDR3 sequences, about 70% being singletons. V and J are TRBV25-1 and TRBJ1-2; no reliable D call. Sequenced material: sorted CD4+, CD8+, or CD8+CD57+ T cells (not recorded which) from PBMCs. This clonotype originated in a human donor in good health, serving as a control. CDR3 nucleotide sequence: TGTGCCAGCAGTGATAGCGGCAGGTTTGGCTATGGCTACACCTTC. Translation: CASSDSGRFGYGYTF.